The T cell receptor (beta chain) under discussion was sequenced for a study of shared clonotypes between healthy human individuals. V lost 8 bases, J lost 4 bases, and 9 bases stayed unmatched. The V gene's germline CDR1 is LNHDA and CDR2 SQIVND (reference sequence). This CDR3 spans 15 amino acids. As regards this clone: Its antigen remains unknown.

Broader study findings: A limitation of the genetic and exposure-history diversity represented arose from few donors. Larger estimated richness was generally recorded for naive subsets relative to memory subsets.

The input for sorted-subset replicate PCRs was about 0.2 ug DNA, around 30,000 T cell genomes. The protocol was immunoSEQ multiplex PCR, while the TCRdb copy is restricted to in-frame clones and leaves out a portion. The sample has around 2.5 million clones, 93% seen once. The chain links TRBV19 to TRBJ2-1; 9 nucleotides agree with TRBD2. Specimen: naive CD4+ T cells from PBMCs. The sample's subset: CD45RA+ positively selected. The receptor was isolated from a man aged 18-30 years in good health. Some clones in this sample may be carry-over from other donors' samples. The CDR3 DNA sequence: TGTGCCAGTGGAGTAGCGGGAGAGATATACAATGAGCAGTTCTTC. Its protein is CASGVAGEIYNEQFF.